This TCR beta chain came from a study of OX40 agonist ivuxolimab in advanced cancers. Study results and caveats: The specificity for antigen of the expanded peripheral T cells was not determined.

The timepoints at which blood was sampled were baseline, cycle 4 day 1, and cycle 7 day 1. The protocol was immunoSEQ multiplex PCR, while the TCRdb copy is restricted to in-frame clones and leaves out a portion. The table includes 83,000 or so clones, around 85% detected once. With respect to this clone: The antigen is unknown.

This receptor was obtained from an adult with an advanced solid tumor such as melanoma, head and neck, liver or kidney cancer. The starting material was CD4+ or CD8+ T cells sorted from blood, obtained in a trial of the OX40 agonist ivuxolimab.

Here the CDR3 reads CASSYERSYEQYF. Here the CDR3 DNA reads TGTGCCAGCAGTTACGAGCGGTCCTACGAGCAGTACTTC. The chain carries TRBV6-5 and TRBJ2-7; perhaps TRBD2 as D (5 bases). In germline, CDR1 is MNHEY, CDR2 SVGAGI. The CDR3 length is 13 residues. The V end was cut by 2 bases, the J end by 1 base, with 6 bases between.